This is a list of T cell receptor beta chains from one sample in a study of identical twins. MiXCR was run by TCRdb on the 5' RACE reads, yielding one entry per CDR3 protein. This table holds some 900,000 distinct CDR3 sequences, 9% to 15% found once. The sample also formed part of further work on yellow fever vaccine responses in identical twins.

Sample: PBMCs. These receptors came from a woman younger than 30 in good health. CDR3s include the opening cysteine and the closing phenylalanine or tryptophan. The order of the fields is D gene, J gene, CDR3 length, clone size, V gene, CDR3 DNA, CDR3 protein. The D gene is left open where the match is weak. Clone size is given for some rows only: seen once, a few or many times, or a class if the clone is expanded.

TRBD2 | TRBJ2-7 | 16 | - | TRBV11-2 | TGTGCCAGCAGCTTAGAGAGTCTAGCGGGACGGGCCGAGCAGTACTTC | CASSLESLAGRAEQYF
TRBD1 | TRBJ2-2 | 16 | - | TRBV11-3 | TGTGCCAGCAGCTTAACCCGACAGGGGTTCACCGGGGAGCTGTTTTTT | CASSLTRQGFTGELFF
- | TRBJ1-2 | 13 | - | TRBV15 | TGTGCCACCAGCCCCGGGGGGGCCTATGGCTACACCTTC | CATSPGGAYGYTF
- | TRBJ1-1 | 15 | - | TRBV28 | TGTGCCAGCAGTTTAATGGGATTCATGAACACTGAAGCTTTCTTT | CASSLMGFMNTEAFF
TRBD1 | TRBJ2-1 | 13 | few | TRBV3-1 | TGTGCCTCCACCAGACAGGGCATGAATGAGCAGTTCTTC | CASTRQGMNEQFF
- | TRBJ1-5 | 12 | few | TRBV12-3/TRBV12-4 | TGTGCCAGCAGTATAACCGGTCAGCCCCAGCATTTT | CASSITGQPQHF
TRBD2 | TRBJ2-1 | 16 | many | TRBV7-9 | TGTGCCAGCAGCATGGCCTTTAGCGGGGCAAACAATGAGCAGTTCTTC | CASSMAFSGANNEQFF
- | TRBJ2-1 | 15 | few | TRBV6-1 | TGTGCCAGCAAAAACGGGCAAATTTCCTACAATGAGCAGTTCTTC | CASKNGQISYNEQFF
- | TRBJ2-3 | 13 | - | TRBV2 | TGTGCCAGCAGTGAGCTGTACACAGATACGCAGTATTTT | CASSELYTDTQYF
TRBD2 | TRBJ2-3 | 15 | many | TRBV7-2 | TGTGCCAGCAGGGGCGGGACTAGCAGCACAGATACGCAGTATTTT | CASRGGTSSTDTQYF
- | TRBJ2-3 | 13 | - | TRBV2 | TGTGCCAGCAGTGCTCAGGGGTCAGATACGCAGTATTTT | CASSAQGSDTQYF
TRBD2 | TRBJ2-2 | 15 | - | TRBV19 | TGTGCCACTAGCGGGGGGGACAAGAACACCGGGGAGCTGTTTTTT | CATSGGDKNTGELFF
- | TRBJ2-3 | 16 | few | TRBV7-2 | TGTGCCAGCAGCTTAGGGATAGCGGAGCGCACAGATACGCAGTATTTT | CASSLGIAERTDTQYF
TRBD2 | TRBJ2-1 | 14 | many | TRBV9 | TGTGCCAGCAGCGCCCGTCGGCTAGCGGGAGAGCAGTTCTTC | CASSARRLAGEQFF
TRBD2 | TRBJ2-2 | 16 | few | TRBV7-2 | TGTGCCAGCAGCTTAGTTCTAGCGGGATTCACCGGGGAGCTGTTTTTT | CASSLVLAGFTGELFF
- | TRBJ2-1 | 15 | - | TRBV6-5 | TGTGCCAGCAGTTCCGATGGGGGGGCCTTTTCTGAGCAGTTCTTC | CASSSDGGAFSEQFF
- | TRBJ2-5 | 13 | - | TRBV5-4 | TGTGCCAGCAGCCGGTGGTCAAAAGAGACCCAGTACTTC | CASSRWSKETQYF
TRBD2 | TRBJ2-3 | 15 | - | TRBV27 | TGTGCCAGCAGTACTAGCGGGAGGCAGAAAGATACGCAGTATTTT | CASSTSGRQKDTQYF
- | TRBJ2-7 | 16 | medium-sized | TRBV11-2 | TGTGCCAGCAGCGCCACCACCAGCCCCAGGAGGTACGAGCAGTACTTC | CASSATTSPRRYEQYF
TRBD2 | TRBJ2-7 | 16 | few | TRBV4-1 | TGCGCCAGCAGCCAACCCCTAGCGGGTGCTTCCTACGAGCAGTACTTC | CASSQPLAGASYEQYF
- | TRBJ2-7 | 15 | - | TRBV2 | TGTGCCAGCAGTGAGGTGGGGTCGGAGGCCTACGAGCAGTACTTC | CASSEVGSEAYEQYF
- | TRBJ1-5 | 15 | - | TRBV28 | TGTGCCAGCAGGGGCAGGGTCAATAGCAATCAGCCCCAGCATTTT | CASRGRVNSNQPQHF
- | TRBJ2-2 | 14 | few | TRBV9 | TGTGCCAGCAGCGCAGGACGACTTACCGGGGAGCTGTTTTTT | CASSAGRLTGELFF
TRBD1 | TRBJ2-1 | 14 | few | TRBV7-9 | TGTGCCAGCAGCGGACGGACAGGGAGCAATGAGCAGTTCTTC | CASSGRTGSNEQFF
- | TRBJ2-2 | 15 | - | TRBV7-9 | TGTGCCAGCAGCTTAAAGGGTGGAGACACCGGGGAGCTGTTTTTT | CASSLKGGDTGELFF
TRBD2 | TRBJ2-7 | 15 | - | TRBV9 | TGTGCCAGCAGCTCCACCGGGACTAGCAGAGACGAGCAGTACTTC | CASSSTGTSRDEQYF
TRBD2 | TRBJ2-1 | 17 | - | TRBV28 | TGTGCCAGCAGTGAACGTCGGAGAGGACTAGTTTTCAATGAGCAGTTCTTC | CASSERRRGLVFNEQFF
- | TRBJ2-1 | 15 | few | TRBV6-1 | TGTGCCAGCAGGCGACAGTCGGGGTCCTACAATGAGCAGTTCTTC | CASRRQSGSYNEQFF
TRBD2 | TRBJ2-3 | 15 | few | TRBV3-1 | TGTGCCAGCAGGTCGACTAGCGGGAGTCGGGATACGCAGTATTTT | CASRSTSGSRDTQYF
- | TRBJ2-2 | 12 | - | TRBV5-6 | TGTGCCAGCAGCCGACTCCCGCGGGAACTGTTTTTT | CASSRLPRELFF